A single sample gave rise to the 5 T cell receptor beta chains below, sequenced in a study of blood T cell repertoires in COVID-19. Using immunoSEQ multiplex PCR, the repertoire was profiled, and TCRdb retains in-frame clones only, with some absent. The sample contains 250,000 to 300,000 clones, over 80% of which appear only once. Sequences were obtained from peripheral blood. Every receptor here comes from a woman aged 40 to 50 who had recovered from COVID-19.

The CDR3 nucleotides read TGTGCCAGTAGCGGCAGGGAACCCGGGGAGCTGTTTTTT. This translates into CASSGREPGELFF. This chain joins TRBV19 and TRBJ2-2, with D possibly being TRBD1 (5 bases). This CDR3 is 13 amino acids long. Trimming removed 6 bases at V and 6 bases at J, with 11 bases between. Germline CDR1 is LNHDA and CDR2 is SQIVND (reference sequence).

DNA for the CDR3: TGTGCCACCAGCAGACGGACAGGGTTGGAGACCCAGTACTTC. Its translation is CATSRRTGLETQYF. The J gene is TRBJ2-5, the V gene TRBV15, with 8 bases that match TRBD1. Losses at the gene ends were 2 bases for V and 5 bases for J; bases not matched to a gene: 4. Germline lookup yields CDR1 LNHNV and CDR2 YYDKDF (reference sequence). This CDR3 region has 14 residues.

This chain links TRBV4-2 with TRBJ2-5, with 8 bases matching TRBD2. The V segment lost 0 bases and the J segment 0 bases; nucleotides outside the gene matches: 6. This CDR3 has 17 amino acids. Germline values: CDR1 LGHNA, CDR2 YNFKEQ. CDR3 in DNA: TGTGCCAGCAGCCAAGAAGGGGCTAGCGGGTACCAAGAGACCCAGTACTTC. Its protein is CASSQEGASGYQETQYF.

The J gene is TRBJ2-1, the V gene TRBV3-1 (or the pseudogene TRBV3-2); 7 bases align to TRBD1. The V gene end was trimmed by 2 bases and the J gene end by 8 bases; junction bases not matched to a gene: 3. The V gene's germline CDR1 is LGHDT and CDR2 YNNKEL (reference sequence). This CDR3 region has 13 residues. The CDR3 sequence: CASSQSQGDEQFF. In DNA form, the CDR3 reads TGTGCCAGCAGCCAATCTCAGGGGGATGAGCAGTTCTTC.

The chain uses TRBV7-2 and TRBJ1-6; 9 nucleotides line up with TRBD1. V shed 4 bases and J 8 bases; nucleotides not matched to a gene: 6. Germline V gene sequence: CDR1 SGHTA, CDR2 FQGNSA. This CDR3 is 15 amino acids long. In DNA, the CDR3 is TGTGCCAGCAGCTCCCAAACAGGGGGCTATTCACCCCTCCACTTT. It yields the protein CASSSQTGGYSPLHF.